Presented here are 31 T cell receptor beta chains from one specimen sequenced in a study of vaccination and CD4 T cells after COVID-19. Treatment meaning: roughly 11-day PBMC culture with coronavirus spike peptide pools or control peptides (ViraFEST assay). Antigens for these TCRs are unknown. The Oncomine TCR Beta short-read assay was applied to DNA of cultured CD4+ T cells. Each CDR3 protein is one row after TCRdb ran MiXCR on the PCR reads. This table has about 9,700 distinct CDR3 sequences, roughly 70% appearing once. The source material was CD4+ T cells from blood, cultured in vitro. These receptors all stem from a human donor who had recovered from COVID-19.

The chain recombines TRBV6-1 with TRBJ1-6; the D is unclear. Germline V gene sequence: CDR1 MNHNS, CDR2 SASEGT. CDR3 size: 14 residues. CDR3 coding DNA: TGTGCGTGCGAGGACCCCTCCTATAATTCACCCCTCCACTTT. Translated, it gives CACEDPSYNSPLHF.

This chain connects TRBV20-1 to TRBJ2-7, with 8 bases matching TRBD2. The CDR3 has 15 amino acids. Germline-derived CDR1 and CDR2 are DFQATT and SNEGSKA (reference sequence). Germline trimming cut 1 base from V and 4 bases from J; bases unmatched to any gene: 9. As DNA, the CDR3 is TGCAGTGCTAGAGGGAGCGGGGGCAACCTTTACGAGCAGTACTTC. Residues: CSARGSGGNLYEQYF.

The chain carries TRBV7-9 and TRBJ2-2; no clear D gene. Deletions cut 3 bases from V and 0 bases from J, with 8 bases between. Germline-derived CDR1 and CDR2 are SEHNR and FQNEAQ (reference sequence). The CDR3 is 15 amino acids. CDR3 bases: TGTGCCAGCAGCTTTTCCTTCTCGAACACCGGGGAGCTGTTTTTT. Amino acids: CASSFSFSNTGELFF.

The V call is TRBV7-9, the J call TRBJ2-1; 8 nucleotides line up with TRBD2. Losses at the gene ends were 8 bases for V and 4 bases for J; bases not matched to a gene: 4. From germline, CDR1 is SEHNR and CDR2 FQNEAQ (reference sequence). The CDR3 totals 13 residues. The CDR3 spells CASLRGGYNEQFF. The CDR3 DNA reads TGTGCCAGCCTTCGGGGGGGATACAATGAGCAGTTCTTC.

J is TRBJ1-2 and V is TRBV25-1; no firm D call. Germline loops: CDR1 MGHDK, CDR2 SYGVNS. V lost 4 bases, J lost 7 bases, and 7 bases lay in between. This CDR3 is 11 amino acids long. The CDR3 coding sequence is TGTGCCAGCAGTGTTGAGGGTGGCTACACCTTC. Translated, it gives CASSVEGGYTF.

This clonotype was recorded only once. The V call is TRBV20-1, the J call TRBJ2-7; D perhaps matches TRBD2 (6 bases). V was pared by 6 bases and J by 3 bases, with 21 bases between. CDR3 size: 15 residues. The germline CDR1 and CDR2 sequences are DFQATT and SNEGSKA (reference sequence). The CDR3 here is CSASDYSGSFYEQYF. Here the CDR3 DNA reads TGCAGTGCCTCCGACTACAGCGGGTCTTTCTACGAGCAGTACTTC.

J is TRBJ2-2 and V is TRBV2; D is ambiguous. Trimming removed 10 bases at V and 4 bases at J, with 10 bases between. Germline assignment: CDR1 SNHLY and CDR2 FYNNEI. This CDR3 comprises 12 residues. CDR3 protein: CATGRPTGELFF. CDR3 sequence (DNA): TGTGCCACTGGTAGACCCACCGGGGAGCTGTTTTTT.

This chain's CDR3 is CASRPQESNQPQHF. The CDR3, as DNA: TGTGCCAGTAGACCACAGGAGAGCAATCAGCCCCAGCATTTT. This sequence joins TRBV19 and TRBJ1-5; possibly TRBD1 for D (5 bases). The CDR3 is 14 amino acids. Trimming cost V 6 bases and J 1 base, with 10 bases left between them. Germline V gene data show CDR1 as LNHDA and CDR2 as SQIVND (reference sequence).

The rearrangement links TRBV20-1 to TRBJ1-1; no definite D call. The V gene's germline CDR1 is DFQATT and CDR2 SNEGSKA (reference sequence). The CDR3 is 17 amino acids. The ends were cut back, 0 bases at V and 5 bases at J, with 22 bases in the middle. CDR3 in DNA: TGCAGTGCTAGAGATTTCCCCCCCCCAGCCTCGGGAACTGAAGCTTTCTTT. It yields the protein CSARDFPPPASGTEAFF.

The V gene is TRBV6-1, the J gene TRBJ2-7; TRBD1 is a possible D gene (6 bases). Germline values: CDR1 MNHNS, CDR2 SASEGT. V lost 6 bases to trimming and J lost 5 bases, with 17 bases between them. This CDR3 has 14 amino acids. CDR3 nucleotides: TGTGCCAGCAGCCTTACCGGGACAACCGACGAGCAGTACTTC. Residues: CASSLTGTTDEQYF.

The J gene is TRBJ1-1, the V gene TRBV5-8, with a possible D match to TRBD1 (6 bases). V lost 3 bases and J lost 8, with 20 bases in between. The V gene's germline CDR1 is SGHTS and CDR2 YDEGEE. The length of the CDR3 is 15 residues. The CDR3 loop is CASSSKQGRGTEAFF. DNA of the CDR3: TGTGCCAGCAGCTCGAAACAGGGAAGAGGCACGGAAGCTTTCTTT.

This chain uses TRBV20-1 with TRBJ2-7; 11 nucleotides agree with TRBD2. CDR1 is DFQATT, CDR2 SNEGSKA, per germline (reference sequence). V shed 3 bases and J 5 bases; nucleotides not matched to a gene: 9. The CDR3 totals 15 residues. The CDR3 is CSASTALAGGHEQYF. As DNA, the CDR3 is TGCAGTGCTAGTACGGCTTTAGCGGGGGGGCACGAGCAGTACTTC.

J is TRBJ1-1 and V is TRBV19; D uncertain. Trimming left V 0 bases short and J 5 bases short, with 7 bases between. Germline-derived CDR1 and CDR2 are LNHDA and SQIVND (reference sequence). CDR3 length: 13 amino acids. CDR3 coding DNA: TGTGCCAGTAGTATAGAAGGAGGGACTGAAGCTTTCTTT. This codes for CASSIEGGTEAFF.

This clonotype showed up just once. The chain has TRBV7-2 and TRBJ2-7; tentative D call: TRBD2 (6 bases). The CDR3 covers 16 residues. Germline V gene data show CDR1 as SGHTA and CDR2 as FQGNSA. V lost 1 base to trimming and J lost 5 bases, with 18 bases between them. In DNA, the CDR3 is TGTGCCAGCAGCTTAGGTACCCGGGGGAGTTCGGACGAGCAGTACTTC. This codes for CASSLGTRGSSDEQYF.

The gene calls are TRBV30 and TRBJ1-1, with 10 bases lining up with TRBD1. The CDR3 is 17 residues long. Germline V gene lookup returns CDR1 GTSNPN and CDR2 SVGIG (reference sequence). Losses at the gene ends were 3 bases for V and 1 base for J; bases not matched to a gene: 11. The CDR3 is CAWRAGGGQGTNTEAFF. The CDR3 coding sequence is TGTGCCTGGAGGGCCGGAGGGGGACAGGGGACGAACACTGAAGCTTTCTTT.

The V and J genes are TRBV6-2 or TRBV6-3 and TRBJ2-3; either TRBD1 or TRBD2 may supply D (7 bases each). V was cut by 2 bases and J by 0 bases, with 15 bases left in between. Germline lookup yields CDR1 MNHEY and CDR2 SVGEGT. The CDR3 is 17 amino acids. The CDR3 here is CASSYTRGGVSTDTQYF. The CDR3 DNA follows: TGTGCCAGCAGTTACACCAGGGGGGGGGTAAGCACAGATACGCAGTATTTT.

The table lists this clonotype with a few counts. The J gene is TRBJ1-2, the V gene TRBV12-3 or TRBV12-4; D uncertain. The CDR3 length is 11 residues. The V and J ends lost 6 bases and 8 bases respectively, with 10 bases between them. CDR3 nucleotides: TGTGCCAGCAGCTCCTCAGCGGGCTACACCTTC. Protein sequence: CASSSSAGYTF.

This clonotype came up a few times. The chain joins TRBV6-1 to TRBJ1-2, with a tentative D call TRBD1 (6 bases). Trimming pared 4 bases from V and 3 bases from J, leaving 12 bases between. In germline, CDR1 is MNHNS, CDR2 SASEGT. The CDR3 consists of 14 residues. The CDR3 nucleotides are TGTGCCAGCAGTGGGCAGGGGAGGGACTATGGCTACACCTTC. Protein sequence: CASSGQGRDYGYTF.

The chain has TRBV20-1 and TRBJ1-5; tentatively, D is TRBD1 (6 bases). The CDR3 contains 14 residues. CDR1 is DFQATT, CDR2 SNEGSKA, per germline (reference sequence). Trimming shortened V by 3 bases and J by 6 bases, and 15 bases separated the two germline ends. In DNA, the CDR3 is TGCAGTGCTAGGTTGACAGGTCGTGGTCAGCCCCAGCATTTT. Amino acid sequence: CSARLTGRGQPQHF.

V and J are TRBV7-2 and TRBJ2-5; TRBD1 or TRBD2 may be the D gene (5 bases each). This CDR3 has 16 amino acids. Germline CDR1 SGHTA, CDR2 FQGNSA. V was shortened by 4 bases and J by 4 bases, with 19 bases between the two germline ends. The CDR3 bases are TGTGCCAGCAGCTCCCCTTTGGGGGATGGGGGAGAGACCCAGTACTTC. This gives the protein CASSSPLGDGGETQYF.

This rearrangement joins TRBV7-9 to TRBJ2-7, with 14 bases identical to TRBD2. This CDR3 spans 18 amino acids. Germline V CDR1 and CDR2: SEHNR, FQNEAQ (reference sequence). Trimming cost V 3 bases and J 2 bases; bases outside gene matches: 9. The CDR3 DNA sequence: TGTGCCAGCAGCTTTCCTCCGGGACTAGCGGGGGAGCCCTACGAGCAGTACTTC. Translated, it gives CASSFPPGLAGEPYEQYF.

The rearrangement links TRBV27 to TRBJ2-2, with 10 nucleotides matching TRBD1. Losses at the gene ends were 4 bases for V and 2 bases for J; bases not matched to a gene: 4. The CDR3 spans 16 residues. In germline, CDR1 is MNHEY, CDR2 SMNVEV (reference sequence). This CDR3 is CASSYGTGANTGELFF. The CDR3 nucleotides read TGTGCCAGCAGTTACGGGACAGGGGCCAACACCGGGGAGCTGTTTTTT.

V gene TRBV20-1 combines with J gene TRBJ1-1, with D maybe TRBD1 (6 bases). V was trimmed by 4 bases and J by 0 bases, leaving 12 bases between them. The CDR3 is 14 amino acids. The V gene's germline CDR1 is DFQATT and CDR2 SNEGSKA (reference sequence). For the CDR3, the DNA is TGCAGTGCTAAACCTACAGGGATGAACACTGAAGCTTTCTTT. Translating gives CSAKPTGMNTEAFF.

This chain links TRBV27 with TRBJ2-1; D is undetermined. V was clipped by 3 bases and J by 10 bases, with 10 bases between them. The length of the CDR3 is 12 residues. The germline gives CDR1 MNHEY, CDR2 SMNVEV (reference sequence). CDR3 residues: CASSFLGREQFF. The DNA for the CDR3 is TGTGCCAGCAGTTTCTTGGGCAGGGAGCAGTTCTTC.

The rearrangement uses TRBV20-1 and TRBJ2-5; maybe TRBD1 (6 bases). V was clipped by 1 base and J by 2 bases, with 14 bases between them. The CDR3 length is 15 residues. The V gene's germline CDR1 is DFQATT and CDR2 SNEGSKA (reference sequence). The chain's CDR3 is CSARASTGAQETQYF. CDR3 nucleotide sequence: TGCAGTGCTAGAGCCTCGACAGGAGCTCAAGAGACCCAGTACTTC.

This chain links TRBV27 with TRBJ1-5; D might be TRBD1 (6 bases). Germline V gene sequence: CDR1 MNHEY, CDR2 SMNVEV (reference sequence). V was pared by 5 bases and J by 9 bases, with 17 bases between. The CDR3 extends over 14 amino acids. As DNA, the CDR3 is TGTGCCAGCAGTCCTCGGACGGGGACATGGCCCCAGCATTTT. Translated: CASSPRTGTWPQHF.

The chain combines TRBV6-2 or TRBV6-3 with TRBJ2-1; TRBD2 matches 10 bases. Germline values: CDR1 MNHEY, CDR2 SVGEGT. There are 16 residues in the CDR3. Trimming cost V 6 bases and J 4 bases; bases outside gene matches: 9. The CDR3 DNA follows: TGTGCCAGCAGCACCCTAGCGGGAGCAGTTTACAATGAGCAGTTCTTC. Translation gives CASSTLAGAVYNEQFF.

The CDR3 loop is CASSLSLARETQYF. The CDR3 DNA sequence: TGTGCCAGCAGTTTATCACTAGCGCGAGAGACCCAGTACTTC. The chain uses TRBV12-3 or TRBV12-4 and TRBJ2-5, with 7 positions matching TRBD2. The CDR3 covers 14 residues. Trimming at V came to 2 bases and at J to 4 bases, leaving 4 bases not matched to a gene.

This rearrangement joins TRBV20-1 to TRBJ1-2, with D perhaps TRBD1 (6 bases). The CDR3 loop spans 14 amino acids. Trimming took 3 bases from V and 7 from J, leaving 18 bases between them. Per germline, CDR1 DFQATT and CDR2 SNEGSKA (reference sequence). The CDR3 DNA is TGCAGTGCTAGCCTCGGGGGGGCAGGAGGTGGCTACACCTTC. Protein product: CSASLGGAGGGYTF.

V is TRBV6-1 and J is TRBJ2-7; 13 nucleotides align to TRBD2. The germline V gene has CDR1 MNHNS and CDR2 SASEGT. The CDR3 spans 14 residues. V lost 6 bases, J lost 2 bases, and 1 base stayed unmatched. The CDR3 spells CASSGLAGAYEQYF. The CDR3 DNA follows: TGTGCCAGCAGCGGACTAGCGGGGGCCTACGAGCAGTACTTC.

This clonotype was observed a handful of times. V usage is TRBV20-1 and J usage is TRBJ2-5; D ambiguous. The CDR3 totals 12 residues. Germline CDR1 is DFQATT and CDR2 is SNEGSKA (reference sequence). V lost 0 bases, J lost 5 bases, and 7 bases lay in between. CDR3 sequence reads: CSAREAGETQYF. CDR3 DNA sequence: TGCAGTGCTAGAGAGGCCGGGGAGACCCAGTACTTC.